Included here is one T cell receptor (beta chain) sequence, with context. Its specificity is not known. These data originate in a study of cytomegalovirus exposure and HLA in healthy donors. Study results and limitations: Excluded: some indistinguishable V segments such as TRBV6-2 and TRBV6-3.

The CDR3 sequence is 16 residues long. Germline V gives CDR1 SGHTA, CDR2 FQGNSA. A multiplex PCR was run with 60 Vbeta primers and 13 Jbeta primers. Generated by immunoSEQ multiplex PCR, the TCRdb table keeps only in-frame clones and is missing some. This repertoire includes 150,000 to 200,000 clones. This rearrangement joins TRBV7-2 to TRBJ2-5; 7 bases fit TRBD2. The DNA matches TRBJ2-7 better at its end, which makes the J call doubtful. This TCR came from a woman aged 60 to 75 in good health and CMV-seronegative. The material sequenced was PBMCs. The CDR3 sequence is CASSPRSGRSSYEQYF. As DNA, the CDR3 is TGTGCCAGCAGCCCCCGTTCCGGGAGGAGCTCCTACGAGCAGTACTTC.